The 21 T cell receptor beta chains presented below share a single source sample, sequenced in a study of OX40 agonist ivuxolimab in advanced cancers. Clones were sequenced by immunoSEQ multiplex PCR, and TCRdb holds only the in-frame ones, with some missing. Altogether tens of thousands of clones are present, approximately 79% being singletons, with the ten largest covering about 2.4%. The sequenced sample was CD4+ or CD8+ T cells sorted from blood, obtained in a trial of the OX40 agonist ivuxolimab. The receptors come from an adult with an advanced solid tumor such as melanoma, head and neck, liver or kidney cancer.

The chain carries TRBV6-5 and TRBJ2-7, with no clear D. Germline lookup yields CDR1 MNHEY and CDR2 SVGAGI. Trimming removed 0 bases at V and 0 bases at J, with 9 bases between. The CDR3 is made up of 15 amino acids. CDR3 coding DNA: TGTGCCAGCAGTTACTCGTGGAGTAACTCCTACGAGCAGTACTTC. Translating gives CASSYSWSNSYEQYF.

The CDR3 DNA sequence: TGTGCCAGCAGCATTTCGCGGACAGGGAGGAGAGAGACCCAGTACTTC. It is translated as CASSISRTGRRETQYF. The gene calls are TRBV7-2 and TRBJ2-5; 8 positions agree with TRBD1. The length of the CDR3 is 16 residues. The V segment lost 5 bases and the J segment 4 bases; nucleotides outside the gene matches: 12. Germline V gives CDR1 SGHTA, CDR2 FQGNSA.

This rearrangement joins TRBV5-6 to TRBJ2-7, with D perhaps TRBD1 or TRBD2 (6 bases each). V shed 3 bases and J shed 3 bases, with 22 bases lying between them. CDR1 and CDR2 (germline): SGHDT, YYEEEE. CDR3 size: 17 residues. CDR3 nucleotide sequence: TGTGCCAGCAGCTACGGGACACCGCGAGGGAGGATCTACGAGCAGTACTTC. Its translation: CASSYGTPRGRIYEQYF. Full variable domain (rest looked up from reference TRBV5-6 and TRBJ2-7): DAGVTQSPTHLIKTRGQQVTLRCSPKSGHDTVSWYQQALGQGPQFIFQYYEEEERQRGNFPDRFSGHQFPNYSSELNVNALLLGDSALYLCASSYGTPRGRIYEQYFGPGTRLTVT.

This chain uses TRBV7-2 with TRBJ1-5; D unclear. CDR3 length equals 15 residues. Per the germline V gene, CDR1 is SGHTA and CDR2 is FQGNSA. V dropped 1 base and J dropped 1 base, with 8 bases sitting between them. The DNA of the CDR3 is TGTGCCAGCAGCTTAGAACCCTCCAGCAATCAGCCCCAGCATTTT. Its translation: CASSLEPSSNQPQHF.

The V and J genes are TRBV5-1 and TRBJ1-4; perhaps TRBD1 as D (5 bases). V dropped 4 bases and J dropped 5 bases, with 18 bases sitting between them. The CDR3 has 16 residues. Germline loops: CDR1 SGHRS, CDR2 YFSETQ. The CDR3 coding sequence is TGCGCCAGCAGCCACGGGACCCTTGAGGGAAATGAAAAACTGTTTTTT. Translating gives CASSHGTLEGNEKLFF.

The rearrangement links TRBV29-1 to TRBJ2-5; 11 positions match TRBD2. This CDR3 contains 15 residues. V trimming: 5 bases; J trimming: 5 bases; junction bases outside the gene matches: 10. The germline V gene encodes CDR1 SQVTM and CDR2 ANQGSEA. The CDR3 DNA sequence: TGCAGCGTTCGAGGGACTAGCGGAGACGGGGAGACCCAGTACTTC. It is translated as CSVRGTSGDGETQYF.

The J gene is TRBJ2-3, the V gene TRBV9; D remains ambiguous. Germline V gene sequence: CDR1 SGDLS, CDR2 YYNGEE. The CDR3 totals 13 residues. Trimming pared 0 bases from V and 6 bases from J, leaving 8 bases between. CDR3 in DNA: TGTGCCAGCAGCGTAGACTTGGGGGATACGCAGTATTTT. Translated, it gives CASSVDLGDTQYF.

As DNA, the CDR3 is TGTGCCAGCAGCTTGAAGGCCTACGAGCAGTACTTC. This encodes CASSLKAYEQYF. The rearrangement uses TRBV5-6 and TRBJ2-7; D is uncertain. Germline CDR1 is SGHDT and CDR2 is YYEEEE. This CDR3 contains 12 residues. V was trimmed by 1 base and J by 2 bases, leaving 4 bases between them.

The CDR3: CASSALVGEHEQYF. The CDR3 DNA follows: TGTGCCAGCAGTGCCTTAGTTGGTGAACACGAGCAGTACTTC. This chain links TRBV2 with TRBJ2-7; D is unresolved. Trimming pared 4 bases from V and 5 bases from J, leaving 15 bases between. From germline, CDR1 is SNHLY and CDR2 FYNNEI. The CDR3 is made up of 14 amino acids. The full variable domain, with the rest looked up from reference TRBV2 and TRBJ2-7, is EPEVTQTPSHQVTQMGQEVILRCVPISNHLYFYWYRQILGQKVEFLVSFYNNEISEKSEIFDDQFSVERPDGSNFTLKIRSTKLEDSAMYFCASSALVGEHEQYFGPGTRLTVT.

The chain recombines TRBV7-2 with TRBJ2-7; the D gene is possibly TRBD2 (6 bases). Trimming shortened V by 5 bases and J by 3 bases, and 14 bases separated the two germline ends. This CDR3 is 14 amino acids long. The germline CDR1 and CDR2 sequences are SGHTA and FQGNSA. The CDR3: CASSPPGGRYEQYF. The CDR3, as DNA: TGTGCCAGCAGCCCCCCCGGGGGTCGCTACGAGCAGTACTTC. The variable domain in full, completed from reference TRBV7-2 and TRBJ2-7, reads GAGVSQSPSNKVTEKGKDVELRCDPISGHTALYWYRQSLGQGLEFLIYFQGNSAPDKSGLPSDRFSAERTGGSVSTLTIQRTQQEDSAVYLCASSPPGGRYEQYFGPGTRLTVT.

The V call is TRBV28, the J call TRBJ1-3; D unclear. The V gene lost 3 bases and the J gene lost 0 bases, with 9 bases spanning the gap. The CDR3 length is 15 residues. The germline CDR1 and CDR2 sequences are MDHEN and SYDVKM. In nucleotides, the CDR3 is TGTGCCAGCAGTTTTGGACTGAGCTCTGGAAACACCATATATTTT. Residues: CASSFGLSSGNTIYF.

The chain recombines TRBV29-1 with TRBJ2-2, with D hard to call. The germline V and J ends were trimmed by 3 bases and 7 bases, with 21 bases remaining between them. The CDR3 loop spans 16 amino acids. Germline CDR1 and CDR2: SQVTM and ANQGSEA. CDR3 sequence reads: CSVEPPGRPGGGELFF. For the CDR3, the DNA is TGCAGCGTTGAGCCTCCGGGCCGTCCGGGTGGCGGGGAGCTGTTTTTT.

The rearrangement joins TRBV10-2 to TRBJ2-1; weak D call: TRBD2 (6 bases). CDR3 length: 16 residues. Trimming left V 3 bases short and J 7 bases short, with 19 bases between. In germline, CDR1 is WSHSY, CDR2 SAAADI. CDR3 loop: CASSEARVLAGNEQFF. The CDR3 DNA sequence: TGCGCCAGCAGTGAAGCTCGGGTACTAGCCGGTAATGAGCAGTTCTTC.

The chain carries TRBV29-1 and TRBJ1-1; 8 bases are shared with TRBD1. Germline CDR1 and CDR2: SQVTM and ANQGSEA. The ends lost 7 bases at V and 0 bases at J; junction bases unmatched: 16. This CDR3 spans 17 amino acids. CDR3 protein: CSANPTTGVEMNTEAFF. In DNA, the CDR3 is TGCAGCGCGAACCCCACGACAGGGGTAGAAATGAACACTGAAGCTTTCTTT.

The chain is built from TRBV27 and TRBJ2-1; D uncertain. This CDR3 contains 13 residues. Trimming removed 1 base from V and 2 bases from J, with 3 bases in between. Germline V lookup: CDR1 MNHEY, CDR2 SMNVEV (reference sequence). DNA of the CDR3: TGTGCCAGCAGTTTATATCCCTACAATGAGCAGTTCTTC. Protein sequence: CASSLYPYNEQFF.

This chain uses TRBV28 with TRBJ1-1; 9 positions match TRBD1. Germline assignment: CDR1 MDHEN and CDR2 SYDVKM. The CDR3 is 17 amino acids. J gave up 2 bases and V 6 bases, and 13 bases lay outside the gene matches. This CDR3 reads CASSSTGGPVGNTEAFF. The CDR3 nucleotides read TGTGCCAGCAGCTCAACAGGGGGCCCGGTAGGAAACACTGAAGCTTTCTTT. Complete variable domain (other parts from reference TRBV28 and TRBJ1-1): DVKVTQSSRYLVKRTGEKVFLECVQDMDHENMFWYRQDPGLGLRLIYFSYDVKMKEKGDIPEGYSVSREKKERFSLILESASTNQTSMYLCASSSTGGPVGNTEAFFGQGTRLTVV.

The genes are TRBV2 and TRBJ1-5; 7 bases map to TRBD1. V was clipped by 6 bases and J by 3 bases; unmatched bases: 8. The length of the CDR3 is 15 residues. The germline CDR1 and CDR2 sequences are SNHLY and FYNNEI. The CDR3 DNA reads as TGTGCCAGCAGACGACAGGGAGGCACCAATCAGCCCCAGCATTTT. Protein product: CASRRQGGTNQPQHF.

The rearrangement joins TRBV7-9 to TRBJ1-5; no reliable D call. The CDR3 has 13 amino acids. In germline, CDR1 is SEHNR, CDR2 FQNEAQ (reference sequence). The ends were cut back, 3 bases at V and 5 bases at J, with 8 bases in the middle. The CDR3 DNA is TGTGCCAGCAGCTTGCTGGCAGATCAGCCCCAGCATTTT. This gives the protein CASSLLADQPQHF.

This clone was observed a few times. V gene TRBV11-2 combines with J gene TRBJ1-6, with D hard to call. Germline V gene data show CDR1 as SGHAT and CDR2 as FQNNGV. Trimming stripped 6 bases from V and 7 bases from J, with 16 bases between. CDR3 size: 15 residues. CDR3 sequence (DNA): TGTGCCAGCAGTCTAAGCCCCGGGGAGAATTCACCCCTCCACTTT. This sequence encodes CASSLSPGENSPLHF.

This sequence joins TRBV20-1 and TRBJ1-4, with unresolved D. Per the germline V gene, CDR1 is DFQATT and CDR2 is SNEGSKA (reference sequence). The CDR3 runs 10 residues. The germline V and J ends were trimmed by 4 bases and 11 bases, with 8 bases remaining between them. The CDR3 region is CSATPEKLFF. CDR3 coding DNA: TGCAGTGCTACCCCTGAGAAACTGTTTTTT.

The chain links TRBV5-1 to TRBJ2-3; unclear D gene. Trimming stripped 2 bases from V and 0 bases from J, with 10 bases between. The CDR3 spans 15 residues. Germline lookup yields CDR1 SGHRS and CDR2 YFSETQ. CDR3 in DNA: TGCGCCAGCAGCTTAGAGAGTTCCAGCACAGATACGCAGTATTTT. Amino acid sequence: CASSLESSSTDTQYF.